The clone carrying this T cell receptor beta chain was observed a handful of times. Looked up from germline, CDR1 is MNHEY and CDR2 is SVGEGT. After removal of 5 bases from V and 7 bases from J, the junction contained 15 bases not matched to a gene. This CDR3 region has 16 residues. These data originate in a study of blood T cell repertoires in COVID-19. Study in general: Spain, Italy and the United States supplied samples that represented acute and convalescent COVID-19. The cDNA or gDNA used as material had been derived from T cells, B-cell-depleted T cells, or PBMCs.

Original processing notes: Cell counts per sample came from amplifying reference gene primers. Clones were sequenced by immunoSEQ multiplex PCR, and TCRdb holds only the in-frame ones, with some missing. The V and J calls and the clone size are those of that table, but D and trimming were determined from the DNA. The data show 130,000 to 150,000 clones, about 86% seen once. The source material was peripheral blood. The gene calls are TRBV6-2 or TRBV6-3 and TRBJ2-5; 8 bases fit TRBD2. The sequence derives from a woman between 50 and 59 years old with active or convalescent COVID-19. CDR3 sequence: CASSPGGSGTQGTQYF. In nucleotides, the CDR3 is TGTGCCAGCAGTCCCGGGGGTAGCGGGACCCAGGGGACCCAGTACTTC.